The text below deals with one TCR beta chain. The PCR employed 60 Vbeta primers together with 13 Jbeta primers. Measured with immunoSEQ multiplex PCR; TCRdb has only the in-frame clones, and not every one. The sample lists 150,000 to 160,000 clones; 74% were seen once. This entry belongs to a study of cytomegalovirus exposure and HLA in healthy donors. The CDR3 is 13 amino acids. V lost 4 bases, J lost 8 bases, and 14 bases lay in between. Germline CDR1 is SEHNR and CDR2 is FQNEAQ (reference sequence). Specimen: PBMCs. The V call is TRBV7-9, the J call TRBJ1-2; D is unresolved. The source is a man aged 25 to 40 in good health and CMV-seronegative. CDR3 protein: CASSSSGVGGYTF. The CDR3 DNA reads TGTGCCAGCAGCTCAAGCGGGGTGGGCGGCTACACCTTC.